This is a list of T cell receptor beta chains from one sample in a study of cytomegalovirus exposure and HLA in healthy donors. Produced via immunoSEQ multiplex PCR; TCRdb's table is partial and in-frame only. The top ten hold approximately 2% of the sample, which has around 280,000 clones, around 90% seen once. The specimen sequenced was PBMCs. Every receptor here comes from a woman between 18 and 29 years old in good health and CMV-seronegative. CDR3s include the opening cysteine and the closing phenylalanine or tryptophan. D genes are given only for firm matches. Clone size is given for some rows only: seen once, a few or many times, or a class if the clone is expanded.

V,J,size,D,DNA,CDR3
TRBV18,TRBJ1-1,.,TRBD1,TGTGCCAGCTCACCGAGCGACAGGGGGCTGGGGACTGAAGCTTTCTTT,CASSPSDRGLGTEAFF
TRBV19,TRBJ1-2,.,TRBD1,TGTGCCAGTAGAGACCCGGGACAGGGGATAATTGGCTACACCTTC,CASRDPGQGIIGYTF
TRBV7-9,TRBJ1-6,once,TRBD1,TGTTCCAGCAGCCGGACAGGGATCAGCTCCTATAATTCACCCCTCCACTTT,CSSSRTGISSYNSPLHF
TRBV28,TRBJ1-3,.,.,TGTGCCAGCAGTCCTATGCGGGGGGGTGGAAACACCATATATTTT,CASSPMRGGGNTIYF
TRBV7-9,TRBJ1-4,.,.,TGTGCCAGCAGCCAGGAAGAAACTAATGAAAAACTGTTTTTT,CASSQEETNEKLFF
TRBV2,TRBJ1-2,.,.,TGTGCCAGCAGTGGTTTCGGGGATGGCTACACCTTC,CASSGFGDGYTF
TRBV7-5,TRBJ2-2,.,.,TGTGCCAGAAGCTGGTACTATCCGGGACTAGAAGACGGGGAGCTGTTTTTT,CARSWYYPGLEDGELFF
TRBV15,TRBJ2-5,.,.,TGTGCCACCAGCAGAGATGAGGCTGGGGGCAGGGTGGAACAAGAGCCCCAGTACTTC,CATSRDEAGGRVEQEPQYF
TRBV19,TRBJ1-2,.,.,TGTGCCAGTAGTCAGGGACAACCTAGGCATGGCTACACCTTC,CASSQGQPRHGYTF
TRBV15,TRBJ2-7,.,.,TGTGCCACCAGCAGAGATCGAGGGGGAATGGCCGAGCAGTACTTC,CATSRDRGGMAEQYF
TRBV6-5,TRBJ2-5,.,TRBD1,TGTGCCAGCAGTTCCGTCCCGGGACAGGGATGGGAGACCCAGTACTTC,CASSSVPGQGWETQYF
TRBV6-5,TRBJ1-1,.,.,TGTGCCAGCAGTTACATGGCGAACACTGAAGCTTTCTTT,CASSYMANTEAFF
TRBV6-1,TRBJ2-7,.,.,TGTGCCAGCAGTGAAGCGCGGCTGTACGAACAGGGCTACGAGCAGTACTTC,CASSEARLYEQGYEQYF
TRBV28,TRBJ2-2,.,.,TGTGCCACCGATAAGCCCCCCGGGGAGCTGTTTTTT,CATDKPPGELFF
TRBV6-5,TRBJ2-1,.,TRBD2,TGTGCCAGCAGTGACCGACGAGCGGGGGCCGTGGTCTTC,CASSDRRAGAVVF
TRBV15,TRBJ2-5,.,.,TGTGCCACCAGCAGACAGGGTTTGGAGCAAGAGACCCAGTACTTC,CATSRQGLEQETQYF
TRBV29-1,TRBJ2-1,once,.,TGCAGCGTCCCGTACCGCGGGGACCACAATGAGCAGTTCTTC,CSVPYRGDHNEQFF
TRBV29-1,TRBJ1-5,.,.,TGCAGCGTTGTTGGGGATGGGGGCGATCAGCCCCAGCATTTT,CSVVGDGGDQPQHF
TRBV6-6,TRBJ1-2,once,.,TGTGCCAGCAGTCCTTCAGGCATGAGAAACTATGGCTACACCTTC,CASSPSGMRNYGYTF
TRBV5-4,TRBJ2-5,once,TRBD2,TGTGCCAGCAGCTTCGGACTAGCGGGGGGGCCGCGGGAGACCCAGTACTTC,CASSFGLAGGPRETQYF
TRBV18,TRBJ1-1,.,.,TGTGCCAGCTCACCACAGGAGGGTAAGGAAGCTTTCTTT,CASSPQEGKEAFF
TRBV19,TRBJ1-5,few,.,TGTGCCACCAAGGGGGAAGGGGATCAGCCCCAGCATTTT,CATKGEGDQPQHF
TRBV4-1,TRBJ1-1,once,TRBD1,TGCGCCAGCAGCCAAGCCGCCCCGGGACAGTTGAACACTGAAGCTTTCTTT,CASSQAAPGQLNTEAFF
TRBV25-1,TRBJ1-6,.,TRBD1,TGTGCCAGCAGTGTCAGGGACAGGGTGGGTTCACCCCTCCACTTT,CASSVRDRVGSPLHF
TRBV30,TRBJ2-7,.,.,TGTGCCTGGAGGGCCTCCTACGAGCAGTACTTC,CAWRASYEQYF
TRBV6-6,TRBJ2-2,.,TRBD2,TGTGCCAGCAGAGCGGGGATGAACACCGGGGAGCTGTTTTTT,CASRAGMNTGELFF
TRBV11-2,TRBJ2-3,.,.,TGTGCCAGCAGCGATATGACAGGCTCCACAGATACGCAGTATTTT,CASSDMTGSTDTQYF
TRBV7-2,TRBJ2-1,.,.,TGTGCCAGCAGCCCTACCAAAGACAATGAGCAGTTCTTC,CASSPTKDNEQFF
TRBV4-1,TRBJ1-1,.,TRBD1,TGCGCCAGCAGCCTCCAGGGGGACAGCCTCATTGAAGCTTTCTTT,CASSLQGDSLIEAFF
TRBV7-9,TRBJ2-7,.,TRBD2,TGTGCCAGCAGTCGGGACTACGTACTCTACGAGCAGTACTTC,CASSRDYVLYEQYF
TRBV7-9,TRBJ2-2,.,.,TGTGCCAGCAGCTTAGACAGGGTTCGCACCGGGGAGCTGTTTTTT,CASSLDRVRTGELFF
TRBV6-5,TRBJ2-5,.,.,TGTGCCAGCAGTTACAGACTAGGCAAAGAGACCCAGTACTTC,CASSYRLGKETQYF
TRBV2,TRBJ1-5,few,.,TGTGCCAGCAGGGGTGGCAGGCCCTATAGCAATCAGCCCCAGCATTTT,CASRGGRPYSNQPQHF
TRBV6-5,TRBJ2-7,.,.,TGTGCCAGCAGCCAGTCCTACGAGCAGTACTTC,CASSQSYEQYF
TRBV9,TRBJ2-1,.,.,TGTGCCAGCAGCGCCCCTATATCGGACCCGCAGGAGGGTGAGCAGTTCTTC,CASSAPISDPQEGEQFF
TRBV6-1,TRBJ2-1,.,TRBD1,TGTGCCAGCAGTGAAGTTACAGGGGTCGAGTTCTTC,CASSEVTGVEFF
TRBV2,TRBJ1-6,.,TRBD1,TGTGCCAGCAGTGAGGCACAGGGGGCGTCACCCCTCCACTTT,CASSEAQGASPLHF
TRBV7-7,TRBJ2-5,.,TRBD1,TGTGCCAGCAGCTCGGGGACAGCGATGTTTGAGACCCAGTACTTC,CASSSGTAMFETQYF
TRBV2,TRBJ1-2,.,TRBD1,TGTGCCAGATCCCCGGGACAGGCCATTCCCCTTAACTATGGCTACACCTTC,CARSPGQAIPLNYGYTF